Listed here are 30 T cell receptor beta chains from one sample, sequenced in a study of blood T cell repertoires in COVID-19. Sequenced by immunoSEQ multiplex PCR; TCRdb stores in-frame clones only, minus some. Among around 99,000 clones listed, 60% to 85% were seen once. The source material was peripheral blood. Receptor source: a man aged 45 to 65 who had recovered from COVID-19.

The V gene is TRBV2, the J gene TRBJ1-2; D gene unclear. The CDR3 has 15 amino acids. Germline-derived CDR1 and CDR2 are SNHLY and FYNNEI. V was trimmed by 2 bases and J by 5 bases, leaving 15 bases between them. The CDR3 spells CASSEYEKTTYGYTF. The CDR3 DNA is TGTGCCAGCAGTGAATATGAGAAGACGACTTATGGCTACACCTTC.

This chain uses TRBV28 with TRBJ1-5, with D unclear. CDR1 MDHEN and CDR2 SYDVKM come from the germline V gene. The CDR3 sequence is 15 residues long. V was trimmed by 6 bases and J by 2 bases, leaving 14 bases between them. CDR3 amino acids: CASRIEWGGNQPQHF. The CDR3 DNA reads TGTGCCAGCAGGATCGAGTGGGGAGGCAATCAGCCCCAGCATTTT.

The rearrangement links TRBV27 to TRBJ2-1; TRBD2 agrees at 9 bases. Trimming cost V 8 bases and J 8 bases; bases outside gene matches: 13. From germline, CDR1 is MNHEY and CDR2 SMNVEV (reference sequence). The CDR3 has 15 residues. CDR3 residues: CASQKAAGGPHEQFF. The CDR3 DNA reads TGTGCCAGCCAAAAAGCGGCGGGGGGGCCCCATGAGCAGTTCTTC.

This clone was observed once. This chain links TRBV5-1 with TRBJ2-1, with TRBD1 as a possible D gene (6 bases). This CDR3 spans 15 amino acids. Trimming pared 1 base from V and 6 bases from J, leaving 14 bases between. The germline CDR1 and CDR2 sequences are SGHRS and YFSETQ. This CDR3 reads CASSLQGTVGNEQFF. CDR3 DNA sequence: TGCGCCAGCAGCTTGCAGGGGACGGTGGGCAATGAGCAGTTCTTC.

CDR3 DNA: TGCAGCGTCAGACAGGTCTTGAACACTGAAGCTTTCTTT. It specifies CSVRQVLNTEAFF. The chain employs TRBV29-1 and TRBJ1-1; maybe TRBD1 (6 bases). CDR1 and CDR2 from the germline V gene are SQVTM and ANQGSEA. Trimming pared 6 bases from V and 0 bases from J, leaving 11 bases between. The length of the CDR3 is 13 residues.

V is TRBV11-2 and J is TRBJ2-1; TRBD1 agrees at 8 bases. The CDR3 has 17 residues. Germline loops: CDR1 SGHAT, CDR2 FQNNGV. V lost 1 base to trimming and J lost 8 bases; unmatched junction nucleotides: 13. The CDR3, as DNA: TGTGCCAGCAGCTTAGCTATCGGGCAGGGGGCTTGGTATGAGCAGTTCTTC. Translation: CASSLAIGQGAWYEQFF.

V gene TRBV19 combines with J gene TRBJ1-1, with a weak D call TRBD1 (5 bases). This CDR3 has 12 residues. Per the germline V gene, CDR1 is LNHDA and CDR2 is SQIVND (reference sequence). Between the trimmed V and J ends, which lost 5 bases and 3 bases, there was a span of 7 bases. CDR3 DNA sequence: TGTGCCAGTAGTCTCAGGGACACTGAAGCTTTCTTT. It translates to CASSLRDTEAFF.

This clone was counted once. The chain combines TRBV9 with TRBJ2-3; 9 bases fit TRBD2. Germline CDR1 reads SGDLS; CDR2 reads YYNGEE. This CDR3 is built from 17 residues. Trimming removed 4 bases from V and 6 bases from J; junction bases left unmatched: 15. The CDR3 reads CASSFLSGRGLADTQYF. As DNA, the CDR3 is TGTGCCAGCAGCTTCCTTAGCGGGAGAGGTTTGGCGGATACGCAGTATTTT.

The V gene is TRBV9, the J gene TRBJ2-1, with D maybe TRBD2 (5 bases). The V end lost 4 bases, the J end lost 4 bases, and 12 bases lay between the germline ends. Germline-derived CDR1 and CDR2 are SGDLS and YYNGEE. CDR3 length: 14 residues. The CDR3 is CASSTSGLYNEQFF. CDR3 nucleotide sequence: TGTGCCAGCAGCACCTCAGGACTGTACAATGAGCAGTTCTTC.

This sequence joins TRBV24-1 and TRBJ2-1, with a tentative D call TRBD1 (6 bases). V lost 2 bases to trimming and J lost 1 base, with 17 bases between them. CDR1 and CDR2 from the germline V gene are KGHDR and SFDVKD. This CDR3 region has 18 residues. The CDR3 sequence: CATSDSQHRDRSYNEQFF. In nucleotides, the CDR3 is TGTGCCACCAGTGATTCCCAGCACAGGGATAGGTCCTACAATGAGCAGTTCTTC.

The V gene is TRBV28, the J gene TRBJ1-1; possibly TRBD1 for D (6 bases). The CDR3 runs to 15 residues. Trimming cost V 5 bases and J 4 bases, with 17 bases left between them. Germline lookup yields CDR1 MDHEN and CDR2 SYDVKM. The CDR3 spells CASSLVRGQGTEAFF. CDR3 coding DNA: TGTGCCAGCAGTCTAGTCAGGGGTCAGGGCACTGAAGCTTTCTTT.

The gene calls are TRBV7-2 and TRBJ2-7; 9 nucleotides agree with TRBD2. The V and J ends lost 3 bases and 2 bases, in that order; junction bases with no gene match: 5. Germline V gene sequence: CDR1 SGHTA, CDR2 FQGNSA. There are 15 residues in the CDR3. CDR3: CASSFTTSGAYEQYF. As DNA, the CDR3 is TGTGCCAGCAGCTTTACGACTAGCGGAGCCTACGAGCAGTACTTC. Drawing the rest from reference TRBV7-2 and TRBJ2-7, the complete variable domain is GAGVSQSPSNKVTEKGKDVELRCDPISGHTALYWYRQSLGQGLEFLIYFQGNSAPDKSGLPSDRFSAERTGGSVSTLTIQRTQQEDSAVYLCASSFTTSGAYEQYFGPGTRLTVT.

The rearrangement links TRBV7-2 to TRBJ2-1, with 10 bases aligning to TRBD2. The CDR3 covers 16 residues. Trimming cost V 4 bases and J 6 bases; bases outside gene matches: 9. Per the germline V gene, CDR1 is SGHTA and CDR2 is FQGNSA. The CDR3 nucleotides read TGTGCCAGCAGCTACATAAGCGGGAGGGCCGCCAATGAGCAGTTCTTC. Amino acids: CASSYISGRAANEQFF.

This sequence joins TRBV6-5 and TRBJ1-2; D is perhaps TRBD1 (5 bases). V shed 7 bases and J shed 4 bases, with 16 bases lying between them. Germline CDR1 and CDR2: MNHEY and SVGAGI. The CDR3 covers 14 residues. The CDR3 nucleotides are TGTGCCAGCACAACGGGGGGGTTCGGCTATGGCTACACCTTC. This gives the protein CASTTGGFGYGYTF.

The chain recombines TRBV20-1 with TRBJ2-1, with 9 bases that match TRBD2. The V segment lost 7 bases and the J segment 10 bases; nucleotides outside the gene matches: 2. Germline V gene sequence: CDR1 DFQATT, CDR2 SNEGSKA (reference sequence). The CDR3 loop spans 10 amino acids. The CDR3 nucleotides are TGCAGTGGGCTAGCGGGGGAGCAGTTCTTC. It codes for CSGLAGEQFF.

The chain employs TRBV5-1 and TRBJ2-7, with D possibly being TRBD1 (5 bases). There are 14 residues in the CDR3. The germline V and J ends were trimmed by 5 bases and 5 bases, with 17 bases remaining between them. The germline CDR1 and CDR2 sequences are SGHRS and YFSETQ. CDR3 sequence (DNA): TGCGCCAGCAGTAGGGGCAGGGAAAGAAACGAGCAGTACTTC. The encoded protein is CASSRGRERNEQYF.

The J gene is TRBJ1-4, the V gene TRBV5-1; D possibly corresponds to TRBD1 (5 bases). Germline CDR1 is SGHRS and CDR2 is YFSETQ. This CDR3 contains 14 residues. The V and J ends lost 3 bases and 8 bases respectively, with 14 bases between them. CDR3 protein: CASSSTATSEKLFF. The CDR3 DNA sequence: TGCGCCAGCAGCTCGACAGCCACGTCCGAAAAACTGTTTTTT.

The J gene is TRBJ1-1, the V gene TRBV6-4, with D unclear. This CDR3 has 14 amino acids. V lost 6 bases to trimming and J lost 3 bases, with 14 bases between them. In germline, CDR1 is MRHNA, CDR2 SNTAGT. The CDR3 DNA reads TGTGCCAGCAGATCCGAAGGAGGCTACACTGAAGCTTTCTTT. Translated: CASRSEGGYTEAFF.

V usage is TRBV6-6 and J usage is TRBJ2-6; D gene ambiguous. The CDR3 runs to 15 residues. Trimming removed 7 bases at V and 3 bases at J, with 13 bases between. Germline V lookup: CDR1 MNHNY, CDR2 SVGAGI (reference sequence). The CDR3 DNA is TGTGCCAGCAAGTTAGCTGGGTATGGGGCCAACGTCCTGACTTTC. This sequence encodes CASKLAGYGANVLTF.

The J gene is TRBJ2-5, the V gene TRBV5-1; possibly TRBD1 for D (6 bases). V shed 7 bases and J shed 2 bases, with 12 bases lying between them. This CDR3 spans 13 amino acids. Germline CDR1 and CDR2: SGHRS and YFSETQ. In DNA, the CDR3 is TGCGCCAGCCGCCTGGACAGTCAAGAGACCCAGTACTTC. Translating it yields CASRLDSQETQYF.

This sequence joins TRBV7-3 and TRBJ2-1, with 8 bases that match TRBD2. CDR1 and CDR2 from the germline V gene are SGHTA and FQGTGA. Trimming took 5 bases from V and 4 from J; bases not matched to a gene: 10. The CDR3 covers 16 residues. CDR3 DNA sequence: TGTGCCAGCAGCCCCCAGGCCACGGGAGGGTACAATGAGCAGTTCTTC. Protein: CASSPQATGGYNEQFF.

This sequence joins TRBV5-1 and TRBJ2-1, with 7 bases aligning to TRBD2. Germline assignment: CDR1 SGHRS and CDR2 YFSETQ. The V segment lost 2 bases and the J segment 1 base; nucleotides outside the gene matches: 6. This CDR3 has 16 amino acids. CDR3 coding DNA: TGCGCCAGCAGCTTATTAGCGGGTGCTTCCTACAATGAGCAGTTCTTC. It yields the protein CASSLLAGASYNEQFF.

This chain links TRBV21-1 with TRBJ2-3; the table's D call TRBD1 went unverified against the DNA. TRBV21-1 is flagged as a pseudogene. CDR3 length: 14 residues. Here the CDR3 reads CASRSGLGTDTQYF. The CDR3 DNA reads TGTGCCAGCAGATCAGGGTTAGGCACAGATACGCAGTATTTT.

The chain uses TRBV9 and TRBJ1-2; TRBD1 agrees at 9 bases. The germline gives CDR1 SGDLS, CDR2 YYNGEE. The CDR3 contains 13 residues. With 4 bases clipped from V and 6 bases from J, the junction kept 4 bases outside the gene matches. The CDR3 here is CASSHDRGNGYTF. In nucleotides, the CDR3 is TGTGCCAGCAGCCATGACAGGGGGAATGGCTACACCTTC.

The chain is built from TRBV5-6 and TRBJ1-1; 8 nucleotides agree with TRBD1. Germline V CDR1 and CDR2: SGHDT, YYEEEE. Unmatched junction bases numbered 5, after V lost 7 bases and J lost 3 bases. The CDR3 has 13 residues. The CDR3 is CASDRGGDTEAFF. CDR3 nucleotides: TGTGCCAGCGACAGGGGTGGGGACACTGAAGCTTTCTTT.

The V and J genes are TRBV10-3 and TRBJ2-1; maybe TRBD2 (6 bases). There are 17 residues in the CDR3. V lost 3 bases, J lost 7 bases, and 22 bases lay in between. Germline lookup yields CDR1 ENHRY and CDR2 SYGVKD. As DNA, the CDR3 is TGTGCCATCAGTGACAGTCGGATTTCTGGGACTGCTAATGAGCAGTTCTTC. Its protein product is CAISDSRISGTANEQFF.

The V gene is TRBV19, the J gene TRBJ1-4; D is perhaps TRBD1 (6 bases). The V end lost 4 bases, the J end lost 0 bases, and 9 bases lay between the germline ends. The CDR3 is 15 residues long. The V gene's germline CDR1 is LNHDA and CDR2 SQIVND (reference sequence). The DNA for the CDR3 is TGTGCCAGTAGTAGTGGACAGCCAACTAATGAAAAACTGTTTTTT. As protein: CASSSGQPTNEKLFF.

V gene TRBV11-2 combines with J gene TRBJ2-7, with a possible D match to TRBD2 (6 bases). The CDR3 sequence is 15 residues long. From germline, CDR1 is SGHAT and CDR2 FQNNGV. Trimming removed 1 base at V and 3 bases at J, with 13 bases between. The CDR3: CASSLGGRDVYEQYF. CDR3 DNA sequence: TGTGCCAGCAGCTTAGGTGGGCGGGATGTCTACGAGCAGTACTTC.

The rearrangement uses TRBV6-6 and TRBJ1-3; TRBD1 matches 9 bases. The CDR3 contains 15 residues. With V trimmed by 5 bases and J by 9 bases, 11 bases remained unmatched. Germline CDR1 reads MNHNY; CDR2 reads SVGAGI (reference sequence). The CDR3 DNA reads as TGTGCCAGCAGTCCCCAGGGGGGGACAGGGTCCACCATATATTTT. Translating it yields CASSPQGGTGSTIYF.

This clone was detected a few times. The genes are TRBV14 and TRBJ1-1, with D unresolved. V lost 1 base, J lost 3 bases, and 6 bases lay in between. The CDR3 has 13 amino acids. Germline values: CDR1 SGHDN, CDR2 FVKESK. The CDR3 DNA is TGTGCCAGCAGCCAAGCCATGTACACTGAAGCTTTCTTT. Its protein is CASSQAMYTEAFF.